Shown below are 15 T cell receptor beta chains from a single sample sequenced in a study of blood T cell repertoires in COVID-19. Using immunoSEQ multiplex PCR, the repertoire was profiled, and TCRdb retains in-frame clones only, with some absent. The sample records under 350,000 clones, 65% to 90% being singletons. The sample taken for sequencing was PBMCs or T cells enriched from blood (not recorded which). The receptors originated from a woman aged 40 to 50 with acute COVID-19.

The chain is built from TRBV6-5 and TRBJ2-6; no clear D. Trimming pared 6 bases from V and 0 bases from J, leaving 9 bases between. Per the germline V gene, CDR1 is MNHEY and CDR2 is SVGAGI. The CDR3 has 15 amino acids. The DNA for the CDR3 is TGTGCCAGCAGAGGTCCGGGCTCTGGGGCCAACGTCCTGACTTTC. Amino acid sequence: CASRGPGSGANVLTF.

The CDR3 here is CSVVGQGARGYTF. The CDR3, as DNA: TGCAGCGTTGTGGGTCAGGGGGCAAGAGGCTACACCTTC. This chain uses TRBV29-1 with TRBJ1-2; 8 positions agree with TRBD1. The junction had 9 bases not matched to a gene; V was cut back by 4 bases and J by 8 bases. This CDR3 spans 13 amino acids. CDR1 and CDR2 (germline): SQVTM, ANQGSEA.

This clone was counted a few times. The chain couples TRBV20-1 to TRBJ2-1, with D possibly matching TRBD2 (5 bases). Per germline, CDR1 DFQATT and CDR2 SNEGSKA (reference sequence). CDR3 length: 15 amino acids. The V and J ends lost 3 bases and 2 bases respectively, with 14 bases between them. The CDR3 is CSASPAGLTYNEQFF. Written as DNA, the CDR3 is TGCAGTGCTAGTCCCGCAGGACTTACCTACAATGAGCAGTTCTTC.

The chain joins TRBV18 to TRBJ1-2, with 9 bases identical to TRBD1. The CDR3 is made up of 14 amino acids. CDR1 is KGHSH and CDR2 is LQKENI in the germline V gene. The V segment lost 5 bases and the J segment 4 bases; nucleotides outside the gene matches: 5. The CDR3: CASSAGQGSYGYTF. CDR3 coding DNA: TGTGCCAGCTCAGCGGGACAGGGTAGCTATGGCTACACCTTC.

To note about this clone: An end of the junction differs from the germline gene, which may be a read error. This chain connects TRBV19 to TRBJ1-1, with D possibly being TRBD1 (6 bases). The CDR3 covers 14 residues. Per germline, CDR1 LNHDA and CDR2 SQIVND (reference sequence). The CDR3 DNA follows: TGTGCCAGTAGTATAGATGCCGGGACATCTATTCCTCTTTTT. Its translation is CASSIDAGTSIPLF.

This rearrangement joins TRBV5-6 to TRBJ1-2; TRBD1 aligns across 10 bases. The CDR3 extends over 14 amino acids. The germline V gene encodes CDR1 SGHDT and CDR2 YYEEEE. With V trimmed by 2 bases and J by 5 bases, 3 bases remained unmatched. The CDR3 DNA follows: TGTGCCAGCAGCTTAGGACAGGGGGTGTATGGCTACACCTTC. This encodes CASSLGQGVYGYTF.

J is TRBJ1-5 and V is TRBV19; 8 bases agree with TRBD1. Germline V gene data show CDR1 as LNHDA and CDR2 as SQIVND (reference sequence). The CDR3 covers 14 residues. Trimming took 5 bases from V and 6 from J; bases not matched to a gene: 6. The CDR3 here is CASSGTGSGQPQHF. DNA of the CDR3: TGTGCCAGTAGTGGGACAGGATCAGGTCAGCCCCAGCATTTT.

The rearrangement joins TRBV27 to TRBJ2-3; 13 nucleotides align to TRBD2. Looked up from germline, CDR1 is MNHEY and CDR2 is SMNVEV (reference sequence). The CDR3 covers 19 residues. The V segment lost 1 base and the J segment 4 bases; nucleotides outside the gene matches: 11. CDR3 region: CASSLLRTSGRMGPDTQYF. The CDR3 bases are TGTGCCAGCAGTTTATTGCGGACTAGCGGGAGAATGGGGCCAGATACGCAGTATTTT.

The chain carries TRBV7-2 and TRBJ1-2; tentatively, D is TRBD1 (5 bases). This CDR3 has 17 residues. Germline values: CDR1 SGHTA, CDR2 FQGNSA. V lost 1 base, J lost 2 bases, and 17 bases lay in between. The CDR3 protein is CASSLDRLGGDNYGYTF. The DNA of the CDR3 is TGTGCCAGCAGCTTAGACCGCCTCGGGGGGGACAACTATGGCTACACCTTC.

The V and J genes are TRBV6-2 or TRBV6-3 and TRBJ2-1; TRBD2 is a possible D gene (7 bases). V shed 7 bases and J shed 2 bases, with 30 bases lying between them. The CDR3 extends over 20 amino acids. CDR1 and CDR2 (germline): MNHEY, SVGEGT. CDR3 nucleotides: TGTGCCAGCACCCCCGGAACAGGGCCCGCCGCGGCGGGGGCCTACAATGAGCAGTTCTTC. It specifies CASTPGTGPAAAGAYNEQFF.

The chain joins TRBV12-5 to TRBJ2-1, with TRBD2 identical over 11 bases. The CDR3 is 15 residues long. Per the germline V gene, CDR1 is LGHNT and CDR2 is FRNRAP. V shed 1 base, J shed 5 bases, and the junction held 1 base outside the gene matches. The CDR3 sequence: CASGLGLAGNNEQFF. In DNA form, the CDR3 reads TGTGCTAGTGGTTTGGGACTAGCGGGAAACAATGAGCAGTTCTTC.

The chain couples TRBV5-6 to TRBJ2-6, with D tentatively TRBD1 (6 bases). This CDR3 has 19 amino acids. Germline CDR1 SGHDT, CDR2 YYEEEE. The ends were cut back, 0 bases at V and 0 bases at J, with 16 bases in the middle. CDR3 in amino acids: CASSLVSWDTLSGANVLTF. In nucleotides, the CDR3 is TGTGCCAGCAGCTTGGTATCCTGGGACACCCTCTCTGGGGCCAACGTCCTGACTTTC.

The chain employs TRBV7-3 and TRBJ2-3; perhaps TRBD1 as D (6 bases). The length of the CDR3 is 15 residues. The V end was cut by 1 base, the J end by 4 bases, with 12 bases between. Germline CDR1 and CDR2: SGHTA and FQGTGA. CDR3 bases: TGTGCCAGCAGCTTAAGTTTGGGGGCTGCAGATACGCAGTATTTT. Amino acids: CASSLSLGAADTQYF.

The chain joins TRBV2 to TRBJ1-5; weak D call: TRBD1 (5 bases). This CDR3 is built from 15 residues. V was pared by 2 bases and J by 1 base, with 9 bases between. From germline, CDR1 is SNHLY and CDR2 FYNNEI. The CDR3 loop is CASSELTVSNQPQHF. The DNA of the CDR3 is TGTGCCAGCAGTGAATTGACAGTGAGCAATCAGCCCCAGCATTTT.

J is TRBJ2-7 and V is TRBV25-1; 9 positions match TRBD2. The CDR3 length is 15 residues. Germline lookup yields CDR1 MGHDK and CDR2 SYGVNS. Trimming cost V 3 bases and J 3 bases; bases outside gene matches: 6. CDR3 nucleotides: TGTGCCAGCAGTGATCAGACTAGCGGAATCTACGAGCAGTACTTC. It codes for CASSDQTSGIYEQYF.